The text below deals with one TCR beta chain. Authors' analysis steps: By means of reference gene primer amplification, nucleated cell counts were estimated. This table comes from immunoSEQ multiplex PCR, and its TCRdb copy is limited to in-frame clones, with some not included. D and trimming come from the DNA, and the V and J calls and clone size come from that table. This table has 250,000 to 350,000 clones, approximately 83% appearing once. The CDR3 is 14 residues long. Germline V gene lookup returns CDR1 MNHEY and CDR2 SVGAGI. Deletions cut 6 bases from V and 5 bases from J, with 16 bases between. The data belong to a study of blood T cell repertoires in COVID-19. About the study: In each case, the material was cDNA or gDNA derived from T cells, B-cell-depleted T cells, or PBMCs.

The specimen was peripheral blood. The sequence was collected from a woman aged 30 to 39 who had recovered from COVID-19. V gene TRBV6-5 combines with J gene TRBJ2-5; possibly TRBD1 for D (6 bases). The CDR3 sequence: CASSAQGIRETQYF. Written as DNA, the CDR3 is TGTGCCAGCAGCGCACAGGGTATCAGGGAGACCCAGTACTTC.